Listed below are T cell receptor beta chains from one sample, sequenced in a study of patients and donors after allogeneic stem cell transplantation. TCRdb re-called the RT-PCR reads with MiXCR, one entry per CDR3 protein. Of 10,000 to 12,000 distinct CDR3 sequences in the sample, approximately 22% were seen once. The sample comprised blood, either unsorted or a sorted T cell fraction (not recorded which). These receptors all stem from a human donor who was either an allogeneic HSCT recipient or a stem cell or donor lymphocyte infusion donor (not recorded which). It is not recorded whose cells these are; they may come from a transplant donor. The CDR3 runs from the conserved cysteine through the conserved F or W. A D gene is named only where the DNA matches it firmly. Size tells how often a clone was seen (once, few, many) or the class of an expanded clone, and some rows leave it out.

v_call	clone_size	cdr3_length	d_call	j_call	cdr3_nt	cdr3_aa
TRBV4-1	few	20	TRBD2	TRBJ2-5	TGCGCCAGCAGCCAAGAAGCGCAGAGCGGGGCCCCCTCTAGGCAAGAGACCCAGTACTTC	CASSQEAQSGAPSRQETQYF
TRBV5-4	.	13	.	TRBJ1-4	TGTGCCAGCAGCTTAGCCGGAACTGAAAAACTGTTTTTT	CASSLAGTEKLFF
TRBV20-1	few	14	TRBD1	TRBJ1-5	TGCAGTGCTAGACGGGACAGCAACAATCAGCCCCAGCATTTT	CSARRDSNNQPQHF
TRBV20-1	many	14	.	TRBJ2-7	TGCAGTGCTAGAGAATGGGGGCTCAGGAACGAGCAGTACTTC	CSAREWGLRNEQYF
TRBV2	.	13	.	TRBJ2-7	TGTGCCAGCAGGCCCGAGGTGGCGGGCGAGCAGTACTTC	CASRPEVAGEQYF
TRBV4-2	few	19	TRBD1	TRBJ1-5	TGTGCCAGCAGCCAAGCACAGGCACAGGGGCCCTATAGCAATCAGCCCCAGCATTTT	CASSQAQAQGPYSNQPQHF
TRBV7-2	.	13	TRBD1	TRBJ1-3	TGTGCCAGCAGCACAGGACAGGGATACACCATATATTTT	CASSTGQGYTIYF
TRBV20-1	.	16	TRBD1	TRBJ1-3	TGCAGTGCTTCCGCGGGCCGGGACAGCTCTGGAACCACCATATATTTT	CSASAGRDSSGTTIYF
TRBV29-1	.	13	TRBD1	TRBJ1-2	TGCAGCGTACGACCGGGACAGGCTCTTGGCTACACCTTC	CSVRPGQALGYTF
TRBV5-1	many	15	.	TRBJ1-2	TGCGCCAGCAGCTTGGGAAGCCGCTCAAACTATGGCTACACCTTC	CASSLGSRSNYGYTF
TRBV2	few	11	TRBD1	TRBJ2-4	TGTGCCAGCGACAGGGAAAACATTCAGTACTTC	CASDRENIQYF
TRBV5-6	few	14	.	TRBJ1-1	TGTGCCAGCAGCCCCCTAGGTATCGGCGGTGAAGCTTTCTTT	CASSPLGIGGEAFF
TRBV19	few	12	.	TRBJ1-5	TGTGCCAGTGTCAGGGGCAATCAGCCCCAGCATTTT	CASVRGNQPQHF
TRBV7-8	.	18	TRBD1	TRBJ2-6	TGTGCCAGCAGCTTTGGACAGGTTTCTTACTCTGGGGCCAACGTCCTGACTTTC	CASSFGQVSYSGANVLTF
TRBV6-5	.	14	.	TRBJ2-1	TGTGCCAGCAAACCACCAGGGAGTTACAATGAGCAGTTCTTC	CASKPPGSYNEQFF
TRBV4-3	few	15	.	TRBJ1-1	TGCGCCAGCAGCCAAGACTGGGGAGGGGAAGGTGAAGCTTTCTTT	CASSQDWGGEGEAFF
TRBV12-3/TRBV12-4	many	15	TRBD2	TRBJ2-7	TGTGCCAGCAGTTTGAGGGACCCAGGGAGGGACGAGCAGTACTTC	CASSLRDPGRDEQYF